Shown below are 10 T cell receptor beta chains from a single sample sequenced in a study of T-cell reconstitution after alpha-beta-depleted transplantation in children. It was with unique molecular identifiers that the TCRbeta library was prepared. TCRdb itself ran the PCR reads through MiXCR, one entry per CDR3 protein. There are 450,000 to 600,000 distinct CDR3 sequences in the sample; 10% to 15% occur only once, and about 2.2% lies in the top ten. Sample: PBMCs, mostly from graft donor cells, taken 360 days after TCRalphabeta/CD19-depleted stem cell transplant. These receptors were collected from a male patient under 18 who had a stem cell transplant for acute myeloid leukemia, so the T cells may come from the graft donor.

The table lists this clonotype with a few counts. This chain uses TRBV28 with TRBJ2-1; D is uncertain. From germline, CDR1 is MDHEN and CDR2 SYDVKM. Trimming cost V 9 bases and J 3 bases, with 21 bases left between them. The CDR3 runs to 16 residues. This CDR3 reads CASCTNLVVGYNEQFF. For the CDR3, the DNA is TGTGCCAGTTGCACCAACCTAGTGGTCGGCTACAATGAGCAGTTCTTC.

About this clonotype: Its ends do not fully match the called genes, so a read error is possible. The rearrangement links TRBV7-7 to TRBJ2-5; perhaps TRBD1 as D (6 bases). The CDR3 extends over 13 amino acids. Germline V gene sequence: CDR1 SSHAT, CDR2 FNYEAQ (reference sequence). DNA of the CDR3: TGTGCTAGCAGCCTTGGCAGGGGAGAGACCCAGTACTTC. Amino acids: CASSLGRGETQYF.

In its sample, this clonotype was seen many times. A junction end diverges from the germline sequence, so it may reflect a read error. The J gene is TRBJ2-7, the V gene TRBV20-1; 9 bases fit TRBD2. The germline V gene has CDR1 DFQATT and CDR2 SNEGSKA (reference sequence). The CDR3 sequence is 17 residues long. The CDR3 DNA sequence: TGCAGTGCTGGAGACGTCAATATGACTAGCGGAAAATACGAGCAGTACTTC. This encodes CSAGDVNMTSGKYEQYF.

This clonotype occurred many times. This chain links TRBV30 with TRBJ1-4; D is uncertain. Trimming cost V 7 bases and J 5 bases, with 14 bases left between them. CDR3 length: 13 amino acids. The germline V gene has CDR1 GTSNPN and CDR2 SVGIG (reference sequence). The CDR3 bases are TGTGCCTTCCAACAGTACGGGAATGAAAAACTGTTTTTT. Encoded protein: CAFQQYGNEKLFF.

The chain carries TRBV4-2 and TRBJ2-7, with 7 positions matching TRBD2. J lost 7 bases, V lost 3 bases, and 6 bases had no gene match. Per germline, CDR1 LGHNA and CDR2 YNFKEQ. CDR3 length: 13 residues. The CDR3 sequence: CASSQGPLAEQYF. CDR3 nucleotides: TGTGCCAGCAGCCAGGGGCCACTAGCGGAGCAGTACTTC.

There are a few counts of this clonotype. The chain links TRBV19 to TRBJ2-2; 9 bases line up with TRBD1. The CDR3 covers 17 residues. Germline loops: CDR1 LNHDA, CDR2 SQIVND (reference sequence). V lost 5 bases and J lost 0; bases outside the gene matches: 7. The CDR3 here is CASSLSGQGSNTGELFF. The CDR3 nucleotides are TGTGCCAGTAGTCTCTCGGGACAGGGCTCGAACACCGGGGAGCTGTTTTTT.

This chain uses TRBV13 with TRBJ2-7; D call uncertain. The CDR3 covers 11 residues. Germline CDR1 is PRHDT and CDR2 is FYEKMQ (reference sequence). Trimming took 4 bases from V and 6 from J, leaving 7 bases between them. The CDR3 nucleotides are TGTGCCAGCAGCTCCGGATCCGAGCAGTACTTC. Its translation: CASSSGSEQYF.

This clonotype was detected a few times. The chain is built from TRBV12-1 and TRBJ2-3; no DNA check was done on the table's D call, TRBD1. TRBV12-1 is noted as a pseudogene. This CDR3 is 17 amino acids long. The CDR3 spells CASSSPPQGRGTDTQYF. Here the CDR3 DNA reads TGTGCCAGCAGCTCGCCCCCTCAGGGTCGAGGCACAGATACGCAGTATTTT.

This clonotype has a count of ten or more. This chain joins TRBV12-3 or TRBV12-4 and TRBJ2-5; 12 nucleotides agree with TRBD1. The CDR3 has 16 residues. J lost 7 bases, V lost 1 base, and 7 bases had no gene match. CDR3: CASSLGGQGARGTQYF. In DNA, the CDR3 is TGTGCCAGCAGTTTAGGGGGACAGGGGGCGCGGGGGACCCAGTACTTC.

A remark on this clonotype: The final CDR3 position lacks the conserved phenylalanine or tryptophan, pointing to a likely read error. This chain uses TRBV3-1 with TRBJ1-1; D gene uncertain. CDR3 length equals 14 residues. The V gene lost 0 bases and the J gene lost 1 base, with 6 bases spanning the gap. Germline lookup yields CDR1 LGHDT and CDR2 YNNKEL (reference sequence). CDR3 amino acids: CASSQDLANTEAFV. For the CDR3, the DNA is TGTGCCAGCAGCCAAGACCTCGCGAACACTGAAGCTTTCGTT.